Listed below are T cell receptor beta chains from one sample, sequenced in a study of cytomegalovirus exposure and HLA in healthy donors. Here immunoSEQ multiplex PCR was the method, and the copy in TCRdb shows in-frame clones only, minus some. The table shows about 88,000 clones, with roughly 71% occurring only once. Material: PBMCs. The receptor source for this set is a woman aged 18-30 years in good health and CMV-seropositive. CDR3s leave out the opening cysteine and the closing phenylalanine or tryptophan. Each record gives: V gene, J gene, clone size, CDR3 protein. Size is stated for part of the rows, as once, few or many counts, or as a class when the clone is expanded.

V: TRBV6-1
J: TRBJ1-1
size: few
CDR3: ASSGIRDTSRNTEAF

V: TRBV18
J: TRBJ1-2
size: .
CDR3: ASSPPQGGLYGYT

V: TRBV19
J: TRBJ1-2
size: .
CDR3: ASFRDTLGGYT

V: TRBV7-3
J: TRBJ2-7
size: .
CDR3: ASTRIAGEEQY

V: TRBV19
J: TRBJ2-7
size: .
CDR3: ASSSPKRELHYEQY

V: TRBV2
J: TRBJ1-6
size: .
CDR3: ASRTGDTNSPLH

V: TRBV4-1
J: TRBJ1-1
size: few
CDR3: ASSQVDDSDTEAF

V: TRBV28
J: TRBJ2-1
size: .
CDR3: ASRTGTKDYNEQF

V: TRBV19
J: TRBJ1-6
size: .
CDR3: ASSITGLDSPLH

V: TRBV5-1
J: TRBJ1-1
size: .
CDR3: ASSSGTAIANTEAF

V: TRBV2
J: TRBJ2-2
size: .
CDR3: ASNRQGANTGELF

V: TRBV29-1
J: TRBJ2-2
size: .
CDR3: SVAGASNTGELF

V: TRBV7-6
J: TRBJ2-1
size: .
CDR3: ASSSGLAGATFNEQF

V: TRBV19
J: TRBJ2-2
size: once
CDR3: ASSTSGAVTGELF

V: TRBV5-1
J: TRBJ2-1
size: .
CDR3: ASSLGTPSYNEQF

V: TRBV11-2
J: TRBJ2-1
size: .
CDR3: ASSPGRAVEQF